Below, 10 T cell receptor beta chains from the same sample are listed, as sequenced in a study of blood T cell repertoires in COVID-19. Some clones are missing from TCRdb's copy, which holds only in-frame ones; the method was immunoSEQ multiplex PCR. The sample lists approximately 300,000 clones, 86% occurring once. Sequencing was carried out using PBMCs or T cells enriched from blood (not recorded which). The receptors here all came from a woman aged 18 to 35 who had recovered from COVID-19.

This clone has just a few counts. CDR3 nucleotide sequence: TGTGCCAGCAGCTTAAGGGGTTTGTTCGGAGAGACCCAGTACTTC. Translation: CASSLRGLFGETQYF. The chain carries TRBV11-2 and TRBJ2-5; tentative D call: TRBD1 (5 bases). Trimming stripped 2 bases from V and 4 bases from J, with 14 bases between. CDR3 length: 15 residues. Germline CDR1 reads SGHAT; CDR2 reads FQNNGV.

V usage is TRBV28 and J usage is TRBJ2-5, with 11 positions matching TRBD2. This CDR3 is built from 16 residues. After removal of 5 bases from V and 5 bases from J, the junction contained 10 bases not matched to a gene. Germline CDR1 reads MDHEN; CDR2 reads SYDVKM. The CDR3 sequence is CASSTIRLAGQETQYF. The DNA of the CDR3 is TGTGCCAGCAGTACCATTCGACTAGCGGGACAGGAGACCCAGTACTTC.

V and J are TRBV24-1 and TRBJ1-5, with D maybe TRBD1 (6 bases). V lost 4 bases to trimming and J lost 7 bases, with 13 bases between them. The CDR3 runs to 14 residues. Per the germline V gene, CDR1 is KGHDR and CDR2 is SFDVKD. The CDR3 coding sequence is TGTGCCACCAGTGACTCAGGGGAAGCCCAGCCCCAGCATTTT. This translates into CATSDSGEAQPQHF.

This chain uses TRBV6-1 with TRBJ2-7; 10 bases map to TRBD2. CDR3 length: 17 amino acids. Germline-derived CDR1 and CDR2 are MNHNS and SASEGT. V dropped 3 bases and J dropped 4; count of bases not matched to a gene: 12. The chain's CDR3 is CASSEFPSSGSSYEQYF. The CDR3 DNA sequence: TGTGCCAGCAGTGAGTTCCCCTCTAGCGGGAGTTCGTACGAGCAGTACTTC.

This chain connects TRBV3-1 (or the pseudogene TRBV3-2) to TRBJ2-1; 9 nucleotides agree with TRBD2. CDR1 is LGHDT and CDR2 is YNNKEL in the germline V gene (reference sequence). The trim removed 1 base at V and 12 bases at J, leaving 7 bases unmatched. The CDR3 has 14 amino acids. This CDR3 is CASSQGLAAWGQFF. The CDR3 DNA reads TGTGCCAGCAGCCAAGGACTAGCGGCCTGGGGGCAGTTCTTC.

A single count supports this clone. V and J are TRBV19 and TRBJ1-2; unclear D gene. V lost 4 bases, J lost 1 base, and 7 bases lay in between. The germline V gene has CDR1 LNHDA and CDR2 SQIVND (reference sequence). The CDR3 sequence is 13 residues long. In nucleotides, the CDR3 is TGTGCCAGTAGTACAGGAGGTAACTATGGCTACACCTTC. Translation gives CASSTGGNYGYTF. The full variable domain, its missing parts supplied by reference TRBV19 and TRBJ1-2, is DGGITQSPKYLFRKEGQNVTLSCEQNLNHDAMYWYRQDPGQGLRLIYYSQIVNDFQKGDIAEGYSVSREKKESFPLTVTSAQKNPTAFYLCASSTGGNYGYTFGSGTRLTVV.

The chain carries TRBV7-9 and TRBJ2-1, with 9 bases aligning to TRBD1. The CDR3 has 16 amino acids. The germline V gene has CDR1 SEHNR and CDR2 FQNEAQ (reference sequence). The junction had 7 bases not matched to a gene; V was cut back by 1 base and J by 6 bases. In DNA form, the CDR3 reads TGTGCCAGCAGCTTAGTCGGGACAGGGCCGTTCAATGAGCAGTTCTTC. As protein: CASSLVGTGPFNEQFF. Full variable domain (missing parts from reference TRBV7-9 and TRBJ2-1): DTGVSQNPRHKITKRGQNVTFRCDPISEHNRLYWYRQTLGQGPEFLTYFQNEAQLEKSRLLSDRFSAERPKGSFSTLEIQRTEQGDSAMYLCASSLVGTGPFNEQFFGPGTRLTVL.

The chain employs TRBV28 and TRBJ2-3; D might be TRBD2 (5 bases). Germline V gene data show CDR1 as MDHEN and CDR2 as SYDVKM. Trimming removed 11 bases from V and 0 bases from J, with 12 bases in between. The CDR3 loop spans 13 amino acids. The CDR3 loop is CACWEPSTDTQYF. DNA of the CDR3: TGTGCCTGCTGGGAGCCTAGCACAGATACGCAGTATTTT.

This clone was detected a few times. The rearrangement joins TRBV27 to TRBJ2-5; unclear D gene. There are 13 residues in the CDR3. The ends were cut back, 3 bases at V and 2 bases at J, with 7 bases in the middle. Germline V gene lookup returns CDR1 MNHEY and CDR2 SMNVEV (reference sequence). DNA for the CDR3: TGTGCCAGCAGTTTCGCAGCGCAAGAGACCCAGTACTTC. This sequence encodes CASSFAAQETQYF.

The chain carries TRBV19 and TRBJ2-1; 10 nucleotides align to TRBD2. The CDR3 extends over 13 amino acids. Trimming cost V 3 bases and J 16 bases; bases outside gene matches: 9. Germline loops: CDR1 LNHDA, CDR2 SQIVND (reference sequence). The CDR3 DNA follows: TGTGCCAGTAGTATTGAGCGGGGGGGCCGAAAATTCTTC. Its translation is CASSIERGGRKFF. Combining the CDR3 with reference TRBV19 and TRBJ2-1 gives the whole variable domain DGGITQSPKYLFRKEGQNVTLSCEQNLNHDAMYWYRQDPGQGLRLIYYSQIVNDFQKGDIAEGYSVSREKKESFPLTVTSAQKNPTAFYLCASSIERGGRKFFGPGTRLTVL.